One and the same sample provided the 3 T cell receptor beta chains below, sequenced in a study of blood T cell repertoires in COVID-19. Produced via immunoSEQ multiplex PCR; TCRdb's table is partial and in-frame only. The sample has 140,000 or so clones, over 85% seen once. Sequencing input: peripheral blood. The source is a human donor in a cohort sampled during active COVID-19.

V is TRBV29-1 and J is TRBJ2-5; 7 nucleotides agree with TRBD1. Germline CDR1 SQVTM, CDR2 ANQGSEA. CDR3 length: 13 amino acids. The ends lost 6 bases at V and 4 bases at J; junction bases unmatched: 8. CDR3 in amino acids: CSVTGQLGETQYF. Written as DNA, the CDR3 is TGCAGCGTGACGGGACAGTTAGGAGAGACCCAGTACTTC.

The rearrangement joins TRBV13 to TRBJ2-7; possibly TRBD2 for D (6 bases). The CDR3 covers 15 residues. V lost 5 bases and J 6 bases, leaving 20 bases between the germline ends. From germline, CDR1 is PRHDT and CDR2 FYEKMQ (reference sequence). For the CDR3, the DNA is TGTGCCAGCAGCGCCAGTCCAGGGAGGTTAGCCGAGCAGTACTTC. Translation: CASSASPGRLAEQYF.

The rearrangement joins TRBV7-9 to TRBJ2-1, with 9 bases that match TRBD1. Trimming took 1 base from V and 7 from J; bases not matched to a gene: 5. Germline assignment: CDR1 SEHNR and CDR2 FQNEAQ (reference sequence). The CDR3 runs to 15 residues. CDR3 amino acids: CASSLEGQGFNEQFF. The CDR3 DNA is TGTGCCAGCAGCTTAGAGGGACAGGGTTTTAATGAGCAGTTCTTC.